The 26 T cell receptor beta chains given below trace back to one sample, sequenced in a study of blood T cell repertoires in COVID-19. Assay used: immunoSEQ multiplex PCR; TCRdb lists only in-frame clones, some missing. The table has about 140,000 clones, 77% seen once. Sequencing was carried out using peripheral blood. These receptors were obtained from a woman aged 45-60 years with active or convalescent COVID-19.

The chain uses TRBV29-1 and TRBJ1-2; D gene ambiguous. There are 13 residues in the CDR3. V was pared by 2 bases and J by 3 bases, with 10 bases between. Germline V lookup: CDR1 SQVTM, CDR2 ANQGSEA. DNA for the CDR3: TGCAGCGTTGAAACGCTAAGTCACTATGGCTACACCTTC. It specifies CSVETLSHYGYTF.

This clone was picked up one time. The chain is built from TRBV19 and TRBJ2-1; 8 positions match TRBD1. J gave up 1 base and V 8 bases, and 1 base lay outside the gene matches. This CDR3 is 13 amino acids long. Germline lookup yields CDR1 LNHDA and CDR2 SQIVND (reference sequence). CDR3: CASQGASYNEQFF. CDR3 sequence (DNA): TGTGCCAGTCAGGGGGCATCCTACAATGAGCAGTTCTTC.

The rearrangement joins TRBV7-2 to TRBJ2-1; 8 nucleotides align to TRBD1. From germline, CDR1 is SGHTA and CDR2 FQGNSA. The CDR3 covers 14 residues. J was trimmed by 6 bases and V by 1 base; bases with no gene match: 2. The CDR3 bases are TGTGCCAGCAGCTTAGGCAGGGGGCCCAATGAGCAGTTCTTC. It translates to CASSLGRGPNEQFF.

The chain uses TRBV5-8 and TRBJ2-1, with 7 bases identical to TRBD2. J lost 3 bases, V lost 0 bases, and 3 bases had no gene match. The CDR3 length is 15 residues. The V gene's germline CDR1 is SGHTS and CDR2 YDEGEE. The CDR3 protein is CASSLGLADYNEQFF. The CDR3 DNA is TGTGCCAGCAGCTTGGGGCTAGCGGACTACAATGAGCAGTTCTTC.

The gene calls are TRBV20-1 and TRBJ2-3; TRBD2 matches 9 bases. V gave up 3 bases and J gave up 3 bases; unmatched junction bases: 7. The germline V gene has CDR1 DFQATT and CDR2 SNEGSKA (reference sequence). This CDR3 has 15 residues. The CDR3: CSASMASGKTDTQYF. The CDR3 DNA is TGCAGTGCTAGTATGGCTAGCGGGAAAACAGATACGCAGTATTTT.

V and J are TRBV12-3 or TRBV12-4 and TRBJ1-5; D remains ambiguous. The V gene lost 2 bases and the J gene lost 6 bases, with 5 bases spanning the gap. The CDR3 contains 12 residues. The chain's CDR3 is CASSLLPQPQHF. DNA for the CDR3: TGTGCCAGCAGTTTACTACCTCAGCCCCAGCATTTT.

The sample holds one count of this clone. The rearrangement joins TRBV28 to TRBJ1-3; D gene uncertain. The germline V and J ends were trimmed by 6 bases and 0 bases, with 6 bases remaining between them. The CDR3 spans 13 residues. CDR1 and CDR2 (germline): MDHEN, SYDVKM. As DNA, the CDR3 is TGTGCCAGCAGGGGCCACTCTGGAAACACCATATATTTT. Translated, it gives CASRGHSGNTIYF.

The table lists this clone with a count of one. The CDR3 region is CASKRTSGGRSDTQYF. The CDR3 DNA sequence: TGTGCCAGCAAGAGGACTAGCGGGGGGAGGTCAGATACGCAGTATTTT. The chain combines TRBV2 with TRBJ2-3; 14 bases align to TRBD2. The germline CDR1 and CDR2 sequences are SNHLY and FYNNEI. This CDR3 region has 16 residues. The junction had 7 bases not matched to a gene; V was cut back by 7 bases and J by 4 bases.

The J gene is TRBJ1-2, the V gene TRBV7-2, with no clear D. V was pared by 1 base and J by 3 bases, with 6 bases between. The germline gives CDR1 SGHTA, CDR2 FQGNSA. The CDR3 contains 13 residues. DNA for the CDR3: TGTGCCAGCAGCTTAGGTGTCGACTATGGCTACACCTTC. Its translation is CASSLGVDYGYTF.

The chain recombines TRBV13 with TRBJ1-6; TRBD1 aligns across 11 bases. CDR3 size: 14 residues. Germline CDR1 is PRHDT and CDR2 is FYEKMQ (reference sequence). Losses at the gene ends were 4 bases for V and 10 bases for J; bases not matched to a gene: 3. CDR3: CASSSGTGGSPLHF. The CDR3 DNA sequence: TGTGCCAGCAGCTCCGGGACAGGGGGATCACCCCTCCACTTT. Supplemented by reference TRBV13 and TRBJ1-6, the full variable domain reads AAGVIQSPRHLIKEKRETATLKCYPIPRHDTVYWYQQGPGQDPQFLISFYEKMQSDKGSIPDRFSAQQFSDYHSELNMSSLELGDSALYFCASSSGTGGSPLHFGNGTRLTVT.

The CDR3 DNA sequence: TGTGCCAGCAGCGTAGAAGCAATCCACTCTGGAAACACCATATATTTT. Its translation is CASSVEAIHSGNTIYF. The chain has TRBV9 and TRBJ1-3, with D hard to call. The V end lost 0 bases, the J end lost 0 bases, and 10 bases lay between the germline ends. This CDR3 is 16 amino acids long. CDR1 and CDR2 from the germline V gene are SGDLS and YYNGEE.

V gene TRBV4-3 combines with J gene TRBJ2-2; possible D gene TRBD2, 6 bases. The CDR3 runs 20 residues. Germline V gene lookup returns CDR1 LGHNA and CDR2 YSLEER. V gave up 1 base and J gave up 6 bases, with 27 bases separating them. CDR3: CASSQVRIGLATVGAGELFF. Here the CDR3 DNA reads TGCGCCAGCAGCCAAGTACGGATCGGGCTAGCGACAGTGGGGGCCGGGGAGCTGTTTTTT.

The chain uses TRBV5-4 and TRBJ2-7; tentatively, D is TRBD2 (7 bases). CDR3 length: 15 residues. Per the germline V gene, CDR1 is SGHNT and CDR2 is YYREEE (reference sequence). Trimming cost V 3 bases and J 2 bases, with 15 bases left between them. The CDR3 coding sequence is TGTGCCAGCAGCTCGAAGGAGGGGGGGGCCTACGAGCAGTACTTC. Translated, it gives CASSSKEGGAYEQYF. The full variable domain, its missing parts supplied by reference TRBV5-4 and TRBJ2-7, is ETGVTQSPTHLIKTRGQQVTLRCSSQSGHNTVSWYQQALGQGPQFIFQYYREEENGRGNFPPRFSGLQFPNYSSELNVNALELDDSALYLCASSSKEGGAYEQYFGPGTRLTVT.

This clone has more than one count but fewer than ten. The V call is TRBV12-3 or TRBV12-4, the J call TRBJ1-2; no firm D call. V was shortened by 1 base and J by 14 bases, with 8 bases between the two germline ends. The CDR3 totals 10 residues. CDR3 coding DNA: TGTGCCAGCAGTTTAGTGGCAGTTACCTTC. Translated, it gives CASSLVAVTF.

This clone was observed a few times. J is TRBJ1-4 and V is TRBV7-2; 9 positions agree with TRBD1. Trimming removed 4 bases from V and 6 bases from J; junction bases left unmatched: 3. In germline, CDR1 is SGHTA, CDR2 FQGNSA. The CDR3 has 14 residues. DNA for the CDR3: TGTGCCAGCAGCTACGGGACAGGGTATGAAAAACTGTTTTTT. Encoded protein: CASSYGTGYEKLFF.

V usage is TRBV5-1 and J usage is TRBJ1-1; TRBD1 aligns across 10 bases. V was pared by 4 bases and J by 2 bases, with 5 bases of the junction left unmatched. The CDR3 consists of 15 residues. Germline-derived CDR1 and CDR2 are SGHRS and YFSETQ. The CDR3 loop is CASSGGTGDNTEAFF. CDR3 sequence (DNA): TGCGCCAGCAGCGGTGGGACAGGGGATAACACTGAAGCTTTCTTT.

This chain uses TRBV7-3 with TRBJ2-2; 7 nucleotides line up with TRBD2. Germline trimming cut 4 bases from V and 7 bases from J; bases unmatched to any gene: 6. This CDR3 has 14 residues. Germline values: CDR1 SGHTA, CDR2 FQGTGA. The CDR3 region is CASSSGGPRGELFF. Written as DNA, the CDR3 is TGTGCCAGCAGCTCGGGGGGACCTCGCGGGGAGCTGTTTTTT.

The chain joins TRBV5-1 to TRBJ1-5; 7 nucleotides match TRBD1. This CDR3 contains 14 residues. Germline trimming cut 0 bases from V and 7 bases from J; bases unmatched to any gene: 4. CDR1 and CDR2 from the germline V gene are SGHRS and YFSETQ. The CDR3, as DNA: TGCGCCAGCAGCTTGGGAGGGGGCGCCCAGCCCCAGCATTTT. This sequence encodes CASSLGGGAQPQHF. The complete variable domain, with remaining parts taken from reference TRBV5-1 and TRBJ1-5, reads KAGVTQTPRYLIKTRGQQVTLSCSPISGHRSVSWYQQTPGQGLQFLFEYFSETQRNKGNFPGRFSGRQFSNSRSEMNVSTLELGDSALYLCASSLGGGAQPQHFGDGTRLSIL.

The chain combines TRBV7-3 with TRBJ2-1; TRBD2 matches at 9 bases. Germline V lookup: CDR1 SGHTA, CDR2 FQGTGA. Trimming cost V 0 bases and J 4 bases; bases outside gene matches: 4. This CDR3 region has 16 residues. The CDR3 reads CASSLTSGGLYNEQFF. CDR3 DNA sequence: TGTGCCAGCAGCTTAACTAGCGGGGGCCTTTACAATGAGCAGTTCTTC. Full variable domain (missing parts from reference TRBV7-3 and TRBJ2-1): GAGVSQTPSNKVTEKGKYVELRCDPISGHTALYWYRQSLGQGPEFLIYFQGTGAADDSGLPNDRFFAVRPEGSVSTLKIQRTERGDSAVYLCASSLTSGGLYNEQFFGPGTRLTVL.

The rearrangement joins TRBV6-2 or TRBV6-3 to TRBJ2-7, with D unclear. V lost 5 bases and J lost 6, with 8 bases in between. There are 11 residues in the CDR3. Germline assignment: CDR1 MNHEY and CDR2 SVGEGT. The CDR3 DNA reads as TGTGCCAGCAGTACCTACTCCGAGCAGTACTTC. The encoded protein is CASSTYSEQYF.

The CDR3 DNA sequence: TGTGCCAGCAGCCCCGGGAGCACAACTAATGAAAAACTGTTTTTT. Translated: CASSPGSTTNEKLFF. The chain combines TRBV7-2 with TRBJ1-4; D remains unclear. Germline loops: CDR1 SGHTA, CDR2 FQGNSA. The V and J ends lost 5 bases and 0 bases respectively, with 10 bases between them. The CDR3 is 15 amino acids.

The rearrangement uses TRBV7-2 and TRBJ2-1, with a weak D call TRBD1 (7 bases). The CDR3 runs 17 residues. Trimming shortened V by 1 base and J by 3 bases, and 16 bases separated the two germline ends. The germline gives CDR1 SGHTA, CDR2 FQGNSA. The CDR3 sequence: CASSLEFAGQIYNEQFF. The CDR3 region has the DNA TGTGCCAGCAGCTTAGAGTTCGCGGGACAGATCTACAATGAGCAGTTCTTC.

J is TRBJ1-5 and V is TRBV3-1 (or the pseudogene TRBV3-2); 9 bases map to TRBD1. In germline, CDR1 is LGHDT, CDR2 YNNKEL (reference sequence). The CDR3 loop spans 13 amino acids. V lost 5 bases, J lost 4 bases, and 0 bases stayed unmatched. The CDR3 reads CASSGQGNQPQHF. For the CDR3, the DNA is TGTGCCAGCAGCGGACAGGGGAATCAGCCCCAGCATTTT.

The J gene is TRBJ2-1, the V gene TRBV7-9, with TRBD1 identical over 8 bases. This CDR3 is built from 15 residues. Trimming removed 3 bases from V and 8 bases from J; junction bases left unmatched: 9. From germline, CDR1 is SEHNR and CDR2 FQNEAQ (reference sequence). This CDR3 reads CASSLKDRDLYEQFF. CDR3 sequence (DNA): TGTGCCAGCAGCTTGAAGGACAGGGATTTGTATGAGCAGTTCTTC.

This chain uses TRBV9 with TRBJ2-7, with 8 bases fitting TRBD2. The CDR3 has 15 amino acids. V lost 4 bases, J lost 2 bases, and 8 bases stayed unmatched. Germline-derived CDR1 and CDR2 are SGDLS and YYNGEE. The CDR3 sequence: CASSSRAGGTYEQYF. In nucleotides, the CDR3 is TGTGCCAGCAGCTCTAGGGCGGGGGGTACCTACGAGCAGTACTTC.

V usage is TRBV10-3 and J usage is TRBJ2-5, with 7 bases that match TRBD2. The V segment lost 10 bases and the J segment 2 bases; nucleotides outside the gene matches: 10. Germline V CDR1 and CDR2: ENHRY, SYGVKD. The CDR3 spans 14 residues. The CDR3 DNA sequence: TGTGCCACCCAAGAACCCGGGGGGCAAGAGACCCAGTACTTC. Its translation: CATQEPGGQETQYF.